The clone carrying this T cell receptor beta chain was recorded at least ten times. The antigen remains undetermined. One entry per CDR3 protein, called by TCRdb with MiXCR from the reads. This sample has about 210,000 distinct CDR3 sequences; around 6.4% occur once, and the top ten carry 5.5% to 8%. Germline values: CDR1 SGHTA, CDR2 FQGNSA. CDR3 length: 15 residues. V lost 1 base and J 2 bases, leaving 9 bases between the germline ends. This entry is derived from a study of T cell repertoires in cytomegalovirus infection. Turning to the study itself: It can be stated that public TCR beta signatures indicated CMV infection as well as a matching HLA type.

Overall study findings and caveats: Using cumulative public TCR beta family frequency, the authors identified those who carried CMV together with the relevant HLA. Clonotype analysis showed dominance of the ex vivo response by HLA-C-restricted CMV-specific TCR beta clonotypes.

Sample: PBMCs. The V call is TRBV7-2, the J call TRBJ1-3, with no clear D. This TCR was recovered from a human donor in good health (CMV status not recorded). Some clones in this sample may be carry-over from other donors' samples. CDR3 region: CASSLGVSAGNTIYF. The DNA for the CDR3 is TGTGCCAGCAGCTTAGGAGTCAGCGCTGGAAACACCATATATTTT. Based on the CDR3 plus reference TRBV7-2 and TRBJ1-3, the full variable domain is GAGVSQSPSNKVTEKGKDVELRCDPISGHTALYWYRQSLGQGLEFLIYFQGNSAPDKSGLPSDRFSAERTGGSVSTLTIQRTQQEDSAVYLCASSLGVSAGNTIYFGEGSWLTVV.